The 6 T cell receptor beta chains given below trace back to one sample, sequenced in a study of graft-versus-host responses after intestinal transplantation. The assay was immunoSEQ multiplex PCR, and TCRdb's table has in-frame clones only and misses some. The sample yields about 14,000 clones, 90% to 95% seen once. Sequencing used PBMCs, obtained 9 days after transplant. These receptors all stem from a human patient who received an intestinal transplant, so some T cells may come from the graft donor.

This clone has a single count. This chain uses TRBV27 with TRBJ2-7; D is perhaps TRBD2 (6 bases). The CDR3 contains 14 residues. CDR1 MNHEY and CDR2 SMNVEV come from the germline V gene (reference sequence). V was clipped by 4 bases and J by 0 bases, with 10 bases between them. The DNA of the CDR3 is TGTGCCAGCAGTTATAGCGGTCCCTCCTACGAGCAGTACTTC. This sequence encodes CASSYSGPSYEQYF.

The CDR3 DNA is TGTGCCAGCAGTTCGTCTTTAGCAGCCTATTACAATGAGCAGTTCTTC. It encodes CASSSSLAAYYNEQFF. V gene TRBV27 combines with J gene TRBJ2-1; D is unresolved. Germline lookup yields CDR1 MNHEY and CDR2 SMNVEV (reference sequence). V was clipped by 4 bases and J by 4 bases, with 17 bases between them. This CDR3 region has 16 residues.

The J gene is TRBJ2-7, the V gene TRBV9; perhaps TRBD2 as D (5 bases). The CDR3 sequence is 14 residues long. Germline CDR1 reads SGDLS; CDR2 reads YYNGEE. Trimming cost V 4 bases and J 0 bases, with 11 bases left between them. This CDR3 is CASSITAGSYEQYF. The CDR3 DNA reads TGTGCCAGCAGCATCACTGCGGGCTCCTACGAGCAGTACTTC.

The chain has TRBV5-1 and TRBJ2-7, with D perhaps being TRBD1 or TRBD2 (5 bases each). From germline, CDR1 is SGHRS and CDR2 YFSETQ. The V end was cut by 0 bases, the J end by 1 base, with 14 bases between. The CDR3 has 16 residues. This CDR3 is CASSLERQGPSYEQYF. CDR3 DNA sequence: TGCGCCAGCAGCTTGGAGCGGCAGGGACCTTCCTACGAGCAGTACTTC.

The CDR3, as DNA: TGTGCCAGCAGTCGGCCCTTGTCGGGGGCGCCCAATGAGCAGTTCTTC. Protein product: CASSRPLSGAPNEQFF. The chain combines TRBV7-2 with TRBJ2-1; D could derive from TRBD1 or TRBD2 (6 bases each). Deletions cut 6 bases from V and 6 bases from J, with 21 bases between. Looked up from germline, CDR1 is SGHTA and CDR2 is FQGNSA. The CDR3 extends over 16 amino acids.

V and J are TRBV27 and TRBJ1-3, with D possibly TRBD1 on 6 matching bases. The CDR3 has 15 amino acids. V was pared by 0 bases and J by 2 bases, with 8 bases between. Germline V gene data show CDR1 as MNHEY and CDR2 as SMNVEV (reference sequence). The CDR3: CASSLSGGPGNTIYF. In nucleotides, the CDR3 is TGTGCCAGCAGTTTATCCGGGGGGCCTGGAAACACCATATATTTT.